One and the same sample provided the 24 T cell receptor beta chains below, sequenced in a study of Ad26.COV2.S vaccination and SARS-CoV-2 variants. Described treatment: around 19 received Ad26.COV2.S at low or high dose, single or two shots; about 5 received placebo; per-sample allocation not given. The samples date from day 63 after the first vaccine or placebo injection. The repertoire was sequenced with immunoSEQ multiplex PCR; TCRdb's copy has only in-frame clones and lacks some. The table includes under 550,000 clones, about 93% detected once. The sequencing used peripheral blood, collected in a trial of Ad26.COV2.S vaccine versus placebo. The source is a person between 18 and 65 years old who received the Ad26.COV2.S COVID-19 vaccine or a placebo.

The sample holds a few counts of this clone. The chain carries TRBV28 and TRBJ2-3; D gene unclear. The CDR3 extends over 13 amino acids. The germline V and J ends were trimmed by 3 bases and 8 bases, with 12 bases remaining between them. From germline, CDR1 is MDHEN and CDR2 SYDVKM. The CDR3 nucleotides read TGTGCCAGCAGTTTGCCCGGGTTAAGTACGCAGTATTTT. Translating gives CASSLPGLSTQYF. The full variable domain, its missing parts supplied by reference TRBV28 and TRBJ2-3, is DVKVTQSSRYLVKRTGEKVFLECVQDMDHENMFWYRQDPGLGLRLIYFSYDVKMKEKGDIPEGYSVSREKKERFSLILESASTNQTSMYLCASSLPGLSTQYFGPGTRLTVL.

The chain employs TRBV5-6 and TRBJ2-5, with 10 bases fitting TRBD1. The germline V gene encodes CDR1 SGHDT and CDR2 YYEEEE. The CDR3 loop spans 13 amino acids. V gave up 6 bases and J gave up 4 bases; unmatched junction bases: 3. CDR3 nucleotide sequence: TGTGCCAGCACCTGGGACAGGGGAGAGACCCAGTACTTC. Translation gives CASTWDRGETQYF.

This rearrangement joins TRBV5-5 to TRBJ1-1, with a possible D match to TRBD1 (5 bases). CDR3 length equals 14 residues. CDR1 is SGHKS and CDR2 is YYEKEE in the germline V gene (reference sequence). The germline V and J ends were trimmed by 4 bases and 0 bases, with 10 bases remaining between them. The chain's CDR3 is CASSETAMNTEAFF. In DNA, the CDR3 is TGTGCCAGCAGCGAGACAGCTATGAACACTGAAGCTTTCTTT.

The gene calls are TRBV23-1 and TRBJ1-1; D is possibly TRBD1 (6 bases). TRBV23-1 is known as an ORF, though its function is uncertain. There are 14 residues in the CDR3. V was clipped by 5 bases and J by 0 bases, with 10 bases between them. As DNA, the CDR3 is TGCGCCAGCAGTGTAACAGGGCTGAACACTGAAGCTTTCTTT. Its protein product is CASSVTGLNTEAFF.

The chain joins TRBV29-1 to TRBJ1-2, with D perhaps TRBD1 (5 bases). CDR1 and CDR2 from the germline V gene are SQVTM and ANQGSEA. The CDR3 totals 13 residues. The V end lost 7 bases, the J end lost 3 bases, and 15 bases lay between the germline ends. This CDR3 is CSGLSGGDYGYTF. The DNA for the CDR3 is TGCAGCGGACTCAGTGGGGGGGACTATGGCTACACCTTC.

This chain uses TRBV2 with TRBJ2-1; D is possibly TRBD1 (5 bases). With 4 bases removed from V and 0 bases from J, the gap between germline ends came to 10 bases. The V gene's germline CDR1 is SNHLY and CDR2 FYNNEI. This CDR3 has 15 residues. As DNA, the CDR3 is TGTGCCAGCAGTGGTCTAGACAGCTCCTACAATGAGCAGTTCTTC. This codes for CASSGLDSSYNEQFF. The entire variable domain, with the rest obtained from reference TRBV2 and TRBJ2-1, is as follows: EPEVTQTPSHQVTQMGQEVILRCVPISNHLYFYWYRQILGQKVEFLVSFYNNEISEKSEIFDDQFSVERPDGSNFTLKIRSTKLEDSAMYFCASSGLDSSYNEQFFGPGTRLTVL.

The chain joins TRBV27 to TRBJ2-5; D is unresolved. V was shortened by 0 bases and J by 1 base, with 9 bases between the two germline ends. This CDR3 has 15 residues. Germline CDR1 reads MNHEY; CDR2 reads SMNVEV (reference sequence). The CDR3 coding sequence is TGTGCCAGCAGTTTATCGTTCGGACCCCAAGAGACCCAGTACTTC. As protein: CASSLSFGPQETQYF.

This clone turned up a few times. The chain carries TRBV30 and TRBJ1-1; a possible D gene is TRBD1 (6 bases). Germline V gene data show CDR1 as GTSNPN and CDR2 as SVGIG (reference sequence). V lost 7 bases and J 0 bases, leaving 12 bases between the germline ends. This CDR3 region has 13 residues. The CDR3 DNA is TGTGCCTTAAACAGGGACATGAACACTGAAGCTTTCTTT. Amino acids: CALNRDMNTEAFF.

The rearrangement joins TRBV24-1 to TRBJ2-1; 7 bases fit TRBD1. Germline V lookup: CDR1 KGHDR, CDR2 SFDVKD. Trimming removed 1 base from V and 0 bases from J; junction bases left unmatched: 2. The CDR3 consists of 16 residues. CDR3 residues: CATSDLGQASYNEQFF. CDR3 sequence (DNA): TGTGCCACCAGTGATTTAGGACAGGCCTCCTACAATGAGCAGTTCTTC.

A single count supports this clone. The chain couples TRBV29-1 to TRBJ2-3; 9 bases fit TRBD2. J gave up 2 bases and V 3 bases, and 9 bases lay outside the gene matches. The germline gives CDR1 SQVTM, CDR2 ANQGSEA. This CDR3 contains 16 residues. In DNA form, the CDR3 reads TGCAGCGTTGACATAAGGACTAGCGCATACACAGATACGCAGTATTTT. Its translation is CSVDIRTSAYTDTQYF.

The chain has TRBV21-1 and TRBJ1-5. TRBV21-1 represents a pseudogene. CDR3 length equals 20 residues. The CDR3 sequence: CASSKGGILGTPNYNQPQHF. CDR3 bases: TGTGCCAGCAGCAAAGGGGGTATCTTAGGGACCCCTAACTATAATCAGCCCCAGCATTTT.

This clone was counted once. V usage is TRBV18 and J usage is TRBJ2-5; TRBD2 aligns across 10 bases. CDR1 KGHSH and CDR2 LQKENI come from the germline V gene. The CDR3 has 20 residues. V lost 6 bases, J lost 5 bases, and 24 bases stayed unmatched. CDR3 in amino acids: CASSNLKLSGRAVVKETQYF. The CDR3 coding sequence is TGTGCCAGCTCTAACCTCAAGCTAAGCGGGAGGGCCGTCGTCAAGGAGACCCAGTACTTC. The whole variable domain, filled in from reference TRBV18 and TRBJ2-5, reads NAGVMQNPRHLVRRRGQEARLRCSPMKGHSHVYWYRQLPEEGLKFMVYLQKENIIDESGMPKERFSAEFPKEGPSILRIQQVVRGDSAAYFCASSNLKLSGRAVVKETQYFGPGTRLLVL.

The chain has TRBV28 and TRBJ2-7; either TRBD1 or TRBD2 may fit D (5 bases each). Germline loops: CDR1 MDHEN, CDR2 SYDVKM. The V end was cut by 2 bases, the J end by 7 bases, with 15 bases between. This CDR3 is 14 amino acids long. CDR3 residues: CASSLRGPAREQYF. Here the CDR3 DNA reads TGTGCCAGCAGTTTAAGGGGACCAGCCAGGGAGCAGTACTTC.

CDR3 bases: TGCGCCAGCAGCCACCGAGGGACAACGAACACTGAAGCTTTCTTT. Its translation: CASSHRGTTNTEAFF. The chain couples TRBV4-3 to TRBJ1-1; D perhaps matches TRBD1 (6 bases). Germline assignment: CDR1 LGHNA and CDR2 YSLEER. This CDR3 comprises 15 residues. V was cut by 3 bases and J by 1 base, with 12 bases left in between.

The rearrangement links TRBV11-3 to TRBJ2-2; no reliable D call. Germline-derived CDR1 and CDR2 are SGHNT and YENEEA. The CDR3 consists of 12 residues. Trimming stripped 4 bases from V and 7 bases from J, with 7 bases between. CDR3 residues: CASSSEHGELFF. The CDR3 region has the DNA TGTGCCAGCAGCTCCGAACACGGGGAGCTGTTTTTT.

The chain uses TRBV6-6 and TRBJ2-7, with D possibly matching TRBD2 (5 bases). This CDR3 spans 14 amino acids. V was clipped by 9 bases and J by 7 bases, with 22 bases between them. Germline V lookup: CDR1 MNHNY, CDR2 SVGAGI (reference sequence). CDR3 residues: CASSVRPAEGEQYF. In nucleotides, the CDR3 is TGTGCCAGTAGCGTCCGGCCAGCCGAGGGTGAGCAGTACTTC.

The sample holds a few counts of this clone. V gene TRBV7-9 combines with J gene TRBJ2-3, with D possibly matching TRBD2 (5 bases). CDR3 length: 14 residues. Germline V gene data show CDR1 as SEHNR and CDR2 as FQNEAQ (reference sequence). V was shortened by 0 bases and J by 5 bases, with 9 bases between the two germline ends. CDR3 DNA: TGTGCCAGCAGCTTAGCGGGAGCAGGAGATACGCAGTATTTT. This translates into CASSLAGAGDTQYF.

V usage is TRBV19 and J usage is TRBJ2-7; 7 bases match TRBD2. V gave up 8 bases and J gave up 2 bases; unmatched junction bases: 12. Looked up from germline, CDR1 is LNHDA and CDR2 is SQIVND (reference sequence). The CDR3 consists of 15 residues. The CDR3 DNA reads TGTGCCAGTTCTTGGGGGGGGGACGGCCCCTACGAGCAGTACTTC. It is translated as CASSWGGDGPYEQYF.

This sequence joins TRBV4-1 and TRBJ2-5, with TRBD1 identical over 7 bases. V was clipped by 0 bases and J by 5 bases; unmatched bases: 6. Germline loops: CDR1 MGHRA, CDR2 YSYEKL. CDR3 length equals 15 residues. In DNA, the CDR3 is TGCGCCAGCAGCCAAGATTGGGGACAGCCGGAGACCCAGTACTTC. It codes for CASSQDWGQPETQYF.

The count of this clone is one. The chain is built from TRBV19 and TRBJ1-5, with TRBD1 matching over 8 bases. The V gene's germline CDR1 is LNHDA and CDR2 SQIVND (reference sequence). This CDR3 contains 14 residues. V gave up 4 bases and J gave up 9 bases; unmatched junction bases: 8. In DNA, the CDR3 is TGTGCCAGTAGTAACCACGGACAGGGCACGCCCCAGCATTTT. This codes for CASSNHGQGTPQHF. The full variable domain, rest sourced from reference TRBV19 and TRBJ1-5, is DGGITQSPKYLFRKEGQNVTLSCEQNLNHDAMYWYRQDPGQGLRLIYYSQIVNDFQKGDIAEGYSVSREKKESFPLTVTSAQKNPTAFYLCASSNHGQGTPQHFGDGTRLSIL.

The V call is TRBV7-6, the J call TRBJ2-7, with 8 bases that match TRBD2. The CDR3 spans 12 residues. Looked up from germline, CDR1 is SGHVS and CDR2 is FNYEAQ. The V gene end was trimmed by 6 bases and the J gene end by 11 bases; junction bases not matched to a gene: 9. This CDR3 reads CASRSNSGVEYF. For the CDR3, the DNA is TGTGCCAGCAGATCTAATAGCGGGGTAGAGTACTTC.

V and J are TRBV30 and TRBJ1-5; no reliable D call. The CDR3 covers 13 residues. The V end was cut by 2 bases, the J end by 4 bases, with 9 bases between. In germline, CDR1 is GTSNPN, CDR2 SVGIG (reference sequence). CDR3 amino acids: CAWSYQVNQPQHF. CDR3 coding DNA: TGTGCCTGGAGTTATCAGGTTAATCAGCCCCAGCATTTT.

The chain joins TRBV5-4 to TRBJ2-1, with 12 bases identical to TRBD2. The V gene end was trimmed by 0 bases and the J gene end by 6 bases; junction bases not matched to a gene: 10. Germline lookup yields CDR1 SGHNT and CDR2 YYREEE (reference sequence). The CDR3 spans 18 residues. The CDR3 sequence: CASSLAVSSGREGNEQFF. The CDR3 nucleotides are TGTGCCAGCAGCTTGGCCGTATCTAGCGGGAGGGAGGGCAATGAGCAGTTCTTC.

The chain combines TRBV14 with TRBJ2-1; 7 bases map to TRBD2. There are 14 residues in the CDR3. V was clipped by 4 bases and J by 8 bases; unmatched bases: 8. Per the germline V gene, CDR1 is SGHDN and CDR2 is FVKESK. The CDR3 nucleotides read TGTGCCAGCAGCCGGACTAGTTATAGCGATGAGCAGTTCTTC. This codes for CASSRTSYSDEQFF.